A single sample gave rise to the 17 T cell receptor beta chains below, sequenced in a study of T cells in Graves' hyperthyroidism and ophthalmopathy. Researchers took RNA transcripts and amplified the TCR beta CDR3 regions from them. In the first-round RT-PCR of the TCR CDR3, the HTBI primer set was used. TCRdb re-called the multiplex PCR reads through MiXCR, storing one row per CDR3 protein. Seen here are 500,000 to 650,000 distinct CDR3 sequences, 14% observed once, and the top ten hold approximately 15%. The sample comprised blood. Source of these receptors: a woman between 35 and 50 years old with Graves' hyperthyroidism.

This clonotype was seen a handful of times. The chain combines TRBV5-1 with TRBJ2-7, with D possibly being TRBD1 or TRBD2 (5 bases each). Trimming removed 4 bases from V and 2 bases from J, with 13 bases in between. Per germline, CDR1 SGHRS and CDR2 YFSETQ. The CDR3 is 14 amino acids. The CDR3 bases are TGCGCCAGCAGCGAGGGACGGATAGCCTACGAGCAGTACTTC. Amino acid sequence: CASSEGRIAYEQYF.

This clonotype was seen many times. The DNA of the CDR3 is TGTGCCAGCAGTAAGGACGGCTCCTACAATGAGCAGTTCTTC. This encodes CASSKDGSYNEQFF. The chain links TRBV2 to TRBJ2-1; no firm D call. This CDR3 spans 14 amino acids. Germline V gives CDR1 SNHLY, CDR2 FYNNEI. V dropped 5 bases and J dropped 0 bases, with 8 bases sitting between them.

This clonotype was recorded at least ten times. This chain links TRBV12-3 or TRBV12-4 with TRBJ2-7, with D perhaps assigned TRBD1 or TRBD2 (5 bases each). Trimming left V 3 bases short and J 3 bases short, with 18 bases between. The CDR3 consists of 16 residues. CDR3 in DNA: TGTGCCAGCAGTTTCCCCCGAGGGGACGGTAACTACGAGCAGTACTTC. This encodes CASSFPRGDGNYEQYF.

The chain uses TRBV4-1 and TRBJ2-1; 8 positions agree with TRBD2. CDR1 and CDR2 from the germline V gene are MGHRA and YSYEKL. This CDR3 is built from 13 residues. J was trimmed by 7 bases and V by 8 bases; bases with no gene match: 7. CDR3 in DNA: TGCGCCAGCGGCGGGGGGAGTAGTAATGAGCAGTTCTTC. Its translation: CASGGGSSNEQFF.

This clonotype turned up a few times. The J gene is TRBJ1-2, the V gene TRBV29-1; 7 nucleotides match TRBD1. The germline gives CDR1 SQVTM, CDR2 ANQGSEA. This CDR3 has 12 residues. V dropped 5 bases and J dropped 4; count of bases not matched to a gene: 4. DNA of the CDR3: TGCAGCGTTACCGACAGGGTCTATGGCTACACCTTC. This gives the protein CSVTDRVYGYTF.

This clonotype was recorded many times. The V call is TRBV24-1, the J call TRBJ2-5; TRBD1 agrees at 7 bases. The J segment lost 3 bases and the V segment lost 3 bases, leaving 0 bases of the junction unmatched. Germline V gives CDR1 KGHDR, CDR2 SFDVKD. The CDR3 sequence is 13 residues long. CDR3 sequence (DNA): TGTGCCACCAGTGATGGGACAGAAGAGACCCAGTACTTC. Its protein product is CATSDGTEETQYF.

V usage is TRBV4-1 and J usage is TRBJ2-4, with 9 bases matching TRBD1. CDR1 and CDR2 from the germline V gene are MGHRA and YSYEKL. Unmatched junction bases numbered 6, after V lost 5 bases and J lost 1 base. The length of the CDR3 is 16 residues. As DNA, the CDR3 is TGCGCCAGCAGCTATCACGGACAGGGGGCCAAAAACATTCAGTACTTC. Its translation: CASSYHGQGAKNIQYF.

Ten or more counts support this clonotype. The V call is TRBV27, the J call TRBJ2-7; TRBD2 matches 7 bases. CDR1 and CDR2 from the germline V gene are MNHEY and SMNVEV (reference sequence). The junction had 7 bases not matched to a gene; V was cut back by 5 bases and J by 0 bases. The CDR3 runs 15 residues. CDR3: CASSPSLARSYEQYF. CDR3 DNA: TGTGCCAGCAGTCCCTCACTAGCGCGCTCCTACGAGCAGTACTTC.

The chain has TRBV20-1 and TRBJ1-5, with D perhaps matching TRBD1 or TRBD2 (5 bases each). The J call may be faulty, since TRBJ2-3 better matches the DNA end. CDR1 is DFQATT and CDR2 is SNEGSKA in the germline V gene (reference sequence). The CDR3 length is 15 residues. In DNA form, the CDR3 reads TGCAGTGCTAGTCCCGCCACCGGGACGAATCAGCCCCAGTATTTT. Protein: CSASPATGTNQPQYF.

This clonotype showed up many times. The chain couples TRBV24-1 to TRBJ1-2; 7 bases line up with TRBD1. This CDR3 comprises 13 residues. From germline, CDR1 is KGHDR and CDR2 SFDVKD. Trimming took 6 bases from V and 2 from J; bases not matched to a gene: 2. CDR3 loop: CATSPTGNYGYTF. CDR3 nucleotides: TGTGCCACCAGTCCGACAGGGAACTATGGCTACACCTTC.

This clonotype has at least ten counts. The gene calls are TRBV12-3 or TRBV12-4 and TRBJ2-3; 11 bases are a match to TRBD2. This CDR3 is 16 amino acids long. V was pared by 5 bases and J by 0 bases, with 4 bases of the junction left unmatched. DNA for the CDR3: TGTGCCAGCAGTAAGACTAGCGGGACTAGCACAGATACGCAGTATTTT. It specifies CASSKTSGTSTDTQYF.

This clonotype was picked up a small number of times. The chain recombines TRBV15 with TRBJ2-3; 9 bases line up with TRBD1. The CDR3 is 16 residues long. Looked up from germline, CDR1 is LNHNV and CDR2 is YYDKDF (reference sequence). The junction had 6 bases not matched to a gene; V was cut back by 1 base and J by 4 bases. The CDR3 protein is CATSRAATGGADTQYF. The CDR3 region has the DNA TGTGCCACCAGCAGAGCGGCAACAGGGGGCGCAGATACGCAGTATTTT.

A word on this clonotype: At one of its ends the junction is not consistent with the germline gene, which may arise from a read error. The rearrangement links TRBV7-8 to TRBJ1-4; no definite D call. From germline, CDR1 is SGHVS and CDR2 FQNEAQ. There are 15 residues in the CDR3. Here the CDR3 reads CASSFQQTTNEKLFF. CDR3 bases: TGTGCCAGCAGCTTCCAACAGACAACCAATGAAAAACTGTTTTTT.

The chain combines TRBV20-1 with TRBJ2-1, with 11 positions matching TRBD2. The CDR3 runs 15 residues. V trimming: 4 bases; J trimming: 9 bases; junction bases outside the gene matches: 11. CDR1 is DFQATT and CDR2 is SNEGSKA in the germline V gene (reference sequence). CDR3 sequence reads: CSAIIPLAGVVEQFF. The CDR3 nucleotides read TGCAGTGCTATAATACCACTAGCGGGAGTGGTTGAGCAGTTCTTC.

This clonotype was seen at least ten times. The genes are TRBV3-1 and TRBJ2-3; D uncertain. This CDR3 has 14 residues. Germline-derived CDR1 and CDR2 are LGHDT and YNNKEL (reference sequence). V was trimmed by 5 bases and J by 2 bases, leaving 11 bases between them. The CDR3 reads CASSGNYVTDTQYF. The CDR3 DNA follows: TGTGCCAGCAGCGGAAACTATGTCACAGATACGCAGTATTTT.

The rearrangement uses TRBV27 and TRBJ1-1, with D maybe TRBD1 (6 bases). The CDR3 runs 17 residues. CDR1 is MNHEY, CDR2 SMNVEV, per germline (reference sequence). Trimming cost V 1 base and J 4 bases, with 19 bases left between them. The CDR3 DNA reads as TGTGCCAGCAGTTTATGGGGGATCCCGGGGGGCGGCACTGAAGCTTTCTTT. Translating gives CASSLWGIPGGGTEAFF.

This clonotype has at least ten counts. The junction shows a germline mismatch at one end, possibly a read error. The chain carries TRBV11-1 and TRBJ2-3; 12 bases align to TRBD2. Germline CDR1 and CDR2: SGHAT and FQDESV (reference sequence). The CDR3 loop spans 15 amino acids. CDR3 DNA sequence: TGTGCCAGCAGCCTAGCGGGAGGGCCAGGGGATACGCAGTATTTT. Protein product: CASSLAGGPGDTQYF.